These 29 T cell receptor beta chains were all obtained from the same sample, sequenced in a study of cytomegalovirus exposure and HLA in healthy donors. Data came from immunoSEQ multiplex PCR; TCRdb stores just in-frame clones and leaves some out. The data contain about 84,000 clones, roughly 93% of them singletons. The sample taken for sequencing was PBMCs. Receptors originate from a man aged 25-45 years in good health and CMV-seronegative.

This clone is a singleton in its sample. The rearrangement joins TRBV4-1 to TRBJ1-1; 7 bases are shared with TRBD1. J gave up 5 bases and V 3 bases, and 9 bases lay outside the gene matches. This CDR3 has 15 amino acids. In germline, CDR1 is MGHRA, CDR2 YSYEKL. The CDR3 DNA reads TGCGCCAGCAGCCATTTTGAGCACAGGGGAACTGAAGCTTTCTTT. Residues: CASSHFEHRGTEAFF.

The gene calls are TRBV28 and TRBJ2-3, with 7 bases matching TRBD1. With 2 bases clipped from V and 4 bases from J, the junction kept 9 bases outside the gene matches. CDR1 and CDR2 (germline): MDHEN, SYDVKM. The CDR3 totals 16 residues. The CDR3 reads CASSLIKGAGSDTQYF. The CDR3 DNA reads TGTGCCAGCAGTTTAATTAAGGGGGCAGGTTCAGATACGCAGTATTTT.

The CDR3 region has the DNA TGCGCCAGCACCAAGGGCGGCGGGAGCTCCTACAATGAGCAGTTCTTC. Translating gives CASTKGGGSSYNEQFF. This chain connects TRBV5-1 to TRBJ2-1, with 7 nucleotides matching TRBD2. Germline lookup yields CDR1 SGHRS and CDR2 YFSETQ. CDR3 size: 16 residues. Unmatched junction bases numbered 9, after V lost 6 bases and J lost 0 bases. The entire variable domain, with the rest obtained from reference TRBV5-1 and TRBJ2-1, is as follows: KAGVTQTPRYLIKTRGQQVTLSCSPISGHRSVSWYQQTPGQGLQFLFEYFSETQRNKGNFPGRFSGRQFSNSRSEMNVSTLELGDSALYLCASTKGGGSSYNEQFFGPGTRLTVL.

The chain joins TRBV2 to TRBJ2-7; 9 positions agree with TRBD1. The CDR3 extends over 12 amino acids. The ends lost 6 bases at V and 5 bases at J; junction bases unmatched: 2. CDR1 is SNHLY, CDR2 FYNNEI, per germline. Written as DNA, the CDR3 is TGTGCCAGCAGCCGGACAGGGGACGAGCAGTACTTC. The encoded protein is CASSRTGDEQYF.

DNA of the CDR3: TGTGCCAGCAGTTACCCGTACAGGGATGAGCAGTTCTTC. Translation: CASSYPYRDEQFF. V and J are TRBV6-6 and TRBJ2-1; TRBD1 might be the D (6 bases). Trimming cost V 2 bases and J 8 bases, with 10 bases left between them. The germline CDR1 and CDR2 sequences are MNHNY and SVGAGI (reference sequence). This CDR3 is built from 13 residues.

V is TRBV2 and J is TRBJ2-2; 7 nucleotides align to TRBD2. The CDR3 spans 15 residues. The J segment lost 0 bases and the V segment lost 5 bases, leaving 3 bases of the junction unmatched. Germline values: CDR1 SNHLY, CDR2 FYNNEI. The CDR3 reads CASSYTSANTGELFF. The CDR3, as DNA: TGTGCCAGCAGTTACACTAGCGCGAACACCGGGGAGCTGTTTTTT.

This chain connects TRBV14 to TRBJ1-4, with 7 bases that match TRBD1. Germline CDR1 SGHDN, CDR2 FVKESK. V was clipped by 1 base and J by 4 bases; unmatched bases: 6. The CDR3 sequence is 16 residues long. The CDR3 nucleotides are TGTGCCAGCAGCCAAGGGGGGACAGTCTTTAATGAAAAACTGTTTTTT. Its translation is CASSQGGTVFNEKLFF.

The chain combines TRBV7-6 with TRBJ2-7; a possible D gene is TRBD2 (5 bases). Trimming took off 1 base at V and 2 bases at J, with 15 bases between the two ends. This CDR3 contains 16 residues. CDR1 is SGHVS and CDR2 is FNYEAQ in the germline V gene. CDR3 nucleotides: TGTGCCAGCAGCTTAGTCGGTACGGAGGCCCCCTACGAGCAGTACTTC. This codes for CASSLVGTEAPYEQYF.

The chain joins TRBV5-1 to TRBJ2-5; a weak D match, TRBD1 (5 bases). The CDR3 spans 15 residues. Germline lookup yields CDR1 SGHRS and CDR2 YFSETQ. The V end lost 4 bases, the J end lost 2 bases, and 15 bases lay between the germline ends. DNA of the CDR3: TGCGCCAGCAGCATTCAAACAGGAGCTCAAGAGACCCAGTACTTC. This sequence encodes CASSIQTGAQETQYF.

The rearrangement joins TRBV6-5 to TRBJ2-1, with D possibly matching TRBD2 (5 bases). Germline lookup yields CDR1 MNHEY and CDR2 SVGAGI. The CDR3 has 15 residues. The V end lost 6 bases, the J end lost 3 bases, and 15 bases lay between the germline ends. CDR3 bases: TGTGCCAGCAGGGATTTGGCGGACTTCTACAATGAGCAGTTCTTC. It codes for CASRDLADFYNEQFF.

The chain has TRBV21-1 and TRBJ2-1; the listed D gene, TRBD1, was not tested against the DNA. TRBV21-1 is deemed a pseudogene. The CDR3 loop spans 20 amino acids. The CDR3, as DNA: TGTGCCAGCCTAGTTCCTAACGCTCAGACAGTCCACGTATCCTACAATGAGCAGTTCTTC. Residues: CASLVPNAQTVHVSYNEQFF.

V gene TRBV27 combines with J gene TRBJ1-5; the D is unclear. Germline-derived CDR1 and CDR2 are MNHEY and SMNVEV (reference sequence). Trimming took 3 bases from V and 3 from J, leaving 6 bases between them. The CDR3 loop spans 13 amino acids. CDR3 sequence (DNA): TGTGCCAGCAGTTTCTTCTTCAATCAGCCCCAGCATTTT. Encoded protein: CASSFFFNQPQHF.

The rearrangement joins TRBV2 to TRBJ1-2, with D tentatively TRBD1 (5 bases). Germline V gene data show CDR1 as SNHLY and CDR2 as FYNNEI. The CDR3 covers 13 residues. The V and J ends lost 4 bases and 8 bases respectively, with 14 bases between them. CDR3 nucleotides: TGTGCCAGCAGTGGACCACAGGTGGGGGGCTACACCTTC. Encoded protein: CASSGPQVGGYTF. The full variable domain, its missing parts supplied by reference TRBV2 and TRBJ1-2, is EPEVTQTPSHQVTQMGQEVILRCVPISNHLYFYWYRQILGQKVEFLVSFYNNEISEKSEIFDDQFSVERPDGSNFTLKIRSTKLEDSAMYFCASSGPQVGGYTFGSGTRLTVV.

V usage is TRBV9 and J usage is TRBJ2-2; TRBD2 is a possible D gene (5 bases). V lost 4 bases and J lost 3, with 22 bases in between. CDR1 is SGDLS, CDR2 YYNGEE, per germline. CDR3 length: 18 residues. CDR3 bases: TGTGCCAGCAGCAAGGAAGACTACACAAGGACTTACACCGGGGAGCTGTTTTTT. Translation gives CASSKEDYTRTYTGELFF.

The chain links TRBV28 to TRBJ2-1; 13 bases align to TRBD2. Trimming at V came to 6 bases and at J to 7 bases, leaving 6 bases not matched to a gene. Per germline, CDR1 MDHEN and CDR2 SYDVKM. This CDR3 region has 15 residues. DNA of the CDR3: TGTGCCAGCAGACTAGCGGGAGGGGCGGGTAATGAGCAGTTCTTC. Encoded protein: CASRLAGGAGNEQFF.

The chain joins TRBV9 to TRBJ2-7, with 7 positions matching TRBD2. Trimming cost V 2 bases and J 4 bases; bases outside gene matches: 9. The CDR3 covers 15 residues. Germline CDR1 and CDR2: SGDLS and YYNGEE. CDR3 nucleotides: TGTGCCAGCAGCGTTGAACCTAGCGGCTCTTACGAGCAGTACTTC. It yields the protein CASSVEPSGSYEQYF.

In nucleotides, the CDR3 is TGTGCCAGCAGCTTGGGGGGACGCACAGATACGCAGTATTTT. It is translated as CASSLGGRTDTQYF. The rearrangement uses TRBV7-3 and TRBJ2-3; weak D call: TRBD2 (6 bases). V lost 3 bases, J lost 1 base, and 8 bases lay in between. The germline CDR1 and CDR2 sequences are SGHTA and FQGTGA. The CDR3 sequence is 14 residues long.

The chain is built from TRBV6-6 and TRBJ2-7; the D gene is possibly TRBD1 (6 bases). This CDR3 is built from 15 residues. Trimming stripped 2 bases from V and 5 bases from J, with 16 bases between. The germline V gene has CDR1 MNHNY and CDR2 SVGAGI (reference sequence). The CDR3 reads CASSYPPQGTHEQYF. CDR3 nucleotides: TGTGCCAGCAGTTACCCTCCACAGGGTACCCACGAGCAGTACTTC.

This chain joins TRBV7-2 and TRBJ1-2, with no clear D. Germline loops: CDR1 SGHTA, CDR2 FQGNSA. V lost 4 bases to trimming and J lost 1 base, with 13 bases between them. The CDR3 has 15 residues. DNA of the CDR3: TGTGCCAGCAGCTCCCGTAGCGGATATAACTATGGCTACACCTTC. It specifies CASSSRSGYNYGYTF. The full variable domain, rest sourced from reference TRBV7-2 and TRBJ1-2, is GAGVSQSPSNKVTEKGKDVELRCDPISGHTALYWYRQSLGQGLEFLIYFQGNSAPDKSGLPSDRFSAERTGGSVSTLTIQRTQQEDSAVYLCASSSRSGYNYGYTFGSGTRLTVV.

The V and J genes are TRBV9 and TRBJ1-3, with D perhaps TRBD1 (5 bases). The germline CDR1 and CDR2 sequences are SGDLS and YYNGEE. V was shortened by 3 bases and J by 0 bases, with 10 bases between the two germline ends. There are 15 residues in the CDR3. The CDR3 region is CASSGGEISGNTIYF. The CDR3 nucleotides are TGTGCCAGCAGCGGGGGGGAAATCTCTGGAAACACCATATATTTT.

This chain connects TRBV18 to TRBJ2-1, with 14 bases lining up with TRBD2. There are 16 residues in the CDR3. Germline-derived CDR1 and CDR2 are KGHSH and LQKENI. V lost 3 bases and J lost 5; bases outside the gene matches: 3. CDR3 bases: TGTGCCAGCTCACCGGGACTAGCGGGGGTTGACAATGAGCAGTTCTTC. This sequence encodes CASSPGLAGVDNEQFF. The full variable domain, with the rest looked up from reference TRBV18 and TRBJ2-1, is NAGVMQNPRHLVRRRGQEARLRCSPMKGHSHVYWYRQLPEEGLKFMVYLQKENIIDESGMPKERFSAEFPKEGPSILRIQQVVRGDSAAYFCASSPGLAGVDNEQFFGPGTRLTVL.

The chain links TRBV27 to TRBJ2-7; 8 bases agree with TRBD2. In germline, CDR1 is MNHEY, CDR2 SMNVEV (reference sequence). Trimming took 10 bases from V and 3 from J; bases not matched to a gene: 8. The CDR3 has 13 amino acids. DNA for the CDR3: TGTGCCACCATGGGGCGGGGGGACTACGAGCAGTACTTC. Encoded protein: CATMGRGDYEQYF.

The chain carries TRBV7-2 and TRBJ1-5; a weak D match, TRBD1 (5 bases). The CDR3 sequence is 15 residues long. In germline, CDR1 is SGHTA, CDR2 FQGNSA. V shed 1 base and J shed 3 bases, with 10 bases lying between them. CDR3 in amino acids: CASSLEGAANQPQHF. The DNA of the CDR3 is TGTGCCAGCAGCTTAGAAGGGGCAGCCAATCAGCCCCAGCATTTT.

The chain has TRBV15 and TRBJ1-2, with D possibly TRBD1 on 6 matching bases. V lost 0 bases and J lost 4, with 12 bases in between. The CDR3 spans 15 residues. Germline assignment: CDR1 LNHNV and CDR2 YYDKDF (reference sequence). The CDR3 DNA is TGTGCCACCAGCAGAGATGATGGCAGGGGCTATGGCTACACCTTC. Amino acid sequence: CATSRDDGRGYGYTF.

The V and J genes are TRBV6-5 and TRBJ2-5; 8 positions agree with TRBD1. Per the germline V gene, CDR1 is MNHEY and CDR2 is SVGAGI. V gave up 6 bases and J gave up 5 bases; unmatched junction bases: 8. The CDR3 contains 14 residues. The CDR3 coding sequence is TGTGCCAGCAGAGACGACAGGGGTCGGGAGACCCAGTACTTC. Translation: CASRDDRGRETQYF.

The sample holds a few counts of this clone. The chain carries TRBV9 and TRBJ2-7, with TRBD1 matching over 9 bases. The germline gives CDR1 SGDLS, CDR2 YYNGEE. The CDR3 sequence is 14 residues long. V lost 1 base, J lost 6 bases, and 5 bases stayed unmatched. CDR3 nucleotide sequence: TGTGCCAGCAGCGTAACCGGGACAGGGAGCGAGCAGTACTTC. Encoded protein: CASSVTGTGSEQYF.

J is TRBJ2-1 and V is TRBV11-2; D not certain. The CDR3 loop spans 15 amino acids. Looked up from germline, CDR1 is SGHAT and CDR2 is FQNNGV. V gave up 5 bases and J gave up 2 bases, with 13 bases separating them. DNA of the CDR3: TGTGCCAGCAGCCCTATCCCAGGCGCCTACAATGAGCAGTTCTTC. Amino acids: CASSPIPGAYNEQFF.

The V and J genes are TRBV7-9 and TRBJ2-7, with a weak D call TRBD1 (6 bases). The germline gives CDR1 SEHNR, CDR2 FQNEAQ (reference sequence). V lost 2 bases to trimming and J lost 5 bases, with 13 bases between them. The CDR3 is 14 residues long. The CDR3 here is CASSLNDRRNEQYF. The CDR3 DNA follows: TGTGCCAGCAGCTTAAATGACAGGAGGAACGAGCAGTACTTC. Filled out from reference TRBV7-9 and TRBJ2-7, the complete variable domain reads DTGVSQNPRHKITKRGQNVTFRCDPISEHNRLYWYRQTLGQGPEFLTYFQNEAQLEKSRLLSDRFSAERPKGSFSTLEIQRTEQGDSAMYLCASSLNDRRNEQYFGPGTRLTVT.

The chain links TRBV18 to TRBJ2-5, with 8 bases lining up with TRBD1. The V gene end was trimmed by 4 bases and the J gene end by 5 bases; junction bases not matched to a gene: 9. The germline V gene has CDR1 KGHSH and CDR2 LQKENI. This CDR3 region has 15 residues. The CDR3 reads CASSLGTGSGETQYF. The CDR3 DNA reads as TGTGCCAGCTCACTCGGGACAGGCTCTGGGGAGACCCAGTACTTC.